Many counts were recorded for the clone carrying this TCR beta chain. The CDR3 has 15 amino acids. Germline trimming cut 4 bases from V and 7 bases from J; bases unmatched to any gene: 10. Germline loops: CDR1 SGHTA, CDR2 FQGNSA. Clinical Activity Scores of at least 3, NOSPECS grades of at least 4 and durations under 3 months characterized ophthalmopathy patients. The sample originates from a study of T cells in Graves' hyperthyroidism and ophthalmopathy. About the study: Peripheral blood specimens were obtained at initial diagnosis, prior to any treatment.

The TCR beta CDR3 regions underwent amplification using RNA transcripts as the source. When the TCR CDR3 underwent first-round RT-PCR, the HTBI primer set was used. TCRdb reanalysed the multiplex PCR reads using MiXCR and keeps one entry per CDR3 protein. This sample has 500,000 to 650,000 distinct CDR3 sequences; just under 20% occur once, and the top ten carry roughly 50%. The chain links TRBV7-2 to TRBJ1-5, with TRBD1 identical over 7 bases. This clonotype was sampled from a man aged 35 to 55 with Graves' ophthalmopathy. Sequencing used blood. In DNA form, the CDR3 reads TGTGCCAGCAGCTCTAACAGGGGAGGAGGGCAGCCCCAGCATTTT. Protein product: CASSSNRGGGQPQHF.